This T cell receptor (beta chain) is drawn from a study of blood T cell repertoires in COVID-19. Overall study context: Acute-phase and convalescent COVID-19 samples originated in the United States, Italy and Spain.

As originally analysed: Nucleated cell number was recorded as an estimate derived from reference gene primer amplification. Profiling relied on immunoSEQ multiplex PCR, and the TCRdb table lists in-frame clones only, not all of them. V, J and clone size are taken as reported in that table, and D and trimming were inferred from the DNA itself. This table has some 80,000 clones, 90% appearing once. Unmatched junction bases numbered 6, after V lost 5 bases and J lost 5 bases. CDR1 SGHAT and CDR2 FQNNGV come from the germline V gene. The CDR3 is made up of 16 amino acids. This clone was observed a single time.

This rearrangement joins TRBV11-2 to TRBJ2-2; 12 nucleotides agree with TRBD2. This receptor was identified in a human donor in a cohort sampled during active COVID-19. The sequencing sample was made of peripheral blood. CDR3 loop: CASSPLGLAGTGELFF. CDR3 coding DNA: TGTGCCAGCAGCCCTTTAGGACTAGCGGGGACCGGGGAGCTGTTTTTT.